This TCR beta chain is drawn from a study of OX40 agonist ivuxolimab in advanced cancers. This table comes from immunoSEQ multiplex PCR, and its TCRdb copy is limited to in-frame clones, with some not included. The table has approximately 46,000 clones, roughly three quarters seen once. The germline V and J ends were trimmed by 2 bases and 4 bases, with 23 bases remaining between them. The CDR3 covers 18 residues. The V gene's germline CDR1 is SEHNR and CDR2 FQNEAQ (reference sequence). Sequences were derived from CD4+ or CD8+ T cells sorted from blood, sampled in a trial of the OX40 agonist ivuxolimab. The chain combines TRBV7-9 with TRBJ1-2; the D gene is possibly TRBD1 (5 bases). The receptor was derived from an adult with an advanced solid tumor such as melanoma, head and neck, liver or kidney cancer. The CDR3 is CASSLLPNGAGKVYGYTF. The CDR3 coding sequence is TGTGCCAGCAGCTTACTTCCGAACGGGGCAGGGAAAGTCTATGGCTACACCTTC.